Sequencing of this T cell receptor (beta chain) was carried out in a study of blood T cell repertoires in COVID-19. Overall study context: The study drew acute and convalescent COVID-19 samples from the United States, Italy and Spain. Nucleic acid was either cDNA or gDNA, and it came from T cells, B-cell-depleted T cells, or PBMCs.

The CDR3 is 19 amino acids. V shed 1 base and J 0 bases; nucleotides not matched to a gene: 8. The germline gives CDR1 KGHSH, CDR2 LQKENI. Study processing details: Quantification of nucleated cells was approximated via reference gene primer amplification. Libraries were prepared by immunoSEQ multiplex PCR; TCRdb keeps only in-frame clonotypes and omits some of them. Clonal size and the V and J genes are those of that table, whereas D and trimming came from the DNA. The sample has roughly 100,000 clones, roughly 90% seen once. Sequencing input: peripheral blood. The clonotype was recovered from a human donor in a cohort sampled during active COVID-19. V and J are TRBV18 and TRBJ2-6; 8 bases line up with TRBD1. CDR3 region: CASSPRDRSYPSGANVLTF. In DNA, the CDR3 is TGTGCCAGCTCACCACGGGACAGGTCTTATCCCTCTGGGGCCAACGTCCTGACTTTC.